The 25 T cell receptor beta chains reported below all come from one sample, sequenced in a study of CD8 T cells in ankylosing spondylitis. TCRdb processed the 5' RACE reads anew with MiXCR; each CDR3 protein has one entry. The sample yields some 270,000 distinct CDR3 sequences, approximately 30% seen once. Source material: blood, either unsorted or a sorted T cell fraction (not recorded which). The origin of the receptors is a male donor with ankylosing spondylitis or in good health (not recorded which).

The rearrangement joins TRBV4-2 to TRBJ2-3, with TRBD2 matching over 9 bases. The CDR3 sequence is 18 residues long. Unmatched junction bases numbered 9, after V lost 1 base and J lost 1 base. The germline gives CDR1 LGHNA, CDR2 YNFKEQ. The CDR3 reads CASSQGSAGGLGTDTQYF. The CDR3 DNA follows: TGTGCCAGCAGCCAAGGTTCGGCGGGGGGGTTGGGCACAGATACGCAGTATTTT.

The CDR3 protein is CASSSRAYYGYTF. In DNA, the CDR3 is TGTGCCAGCAGTTCCAGGGCTTACTATGGCTACACCTTC. The chain couples TRBV12-3 or TRBV12-4 to TRBJ1-2; possibly TRBD1 for D (5 bases). The V end was cut by 4 bases, the J end by 3 bases, with 9 bases between. The CDR3 covers 13 residues.

This clonotype has a count of ten or more. The V call is TRBV6-5, the J call TRBJ2-7; D remains ambiguous. Trimming shortened V by 4 bases and J by 3 bases, and 4 bases separated the two germline ends. This CDR3 has 11 amino acids. CDR1 is MNHEY and CDR2 is SVGAGI in the germline V gene. CDR3 sequence: CASSSFYEQYF. CDR3 in DNA: TGTGCCAGCAGTTCCTTCTACGAGCAGTACTTC.

This clonotype was seen a few times. This sequence joins TRBV12-3 or TRBV12-4 and TRBJ2-5, with D perhaps assigned TRBD1 or TRBD2 (5 bases each). There are 13 residues in the CDR3. V was cut by 5 bases and J by 5 bases, with 12 bases left in between. The CDR3 DNA reads as TGTGCCAGCAGTCCCCTAGAGGGGGAGACCCAGTACTTC. Translating gives CASSPLEGETQYF.

CDR3 nucleotides: TGTGCCAGCAGTGAGCCTGGCAGCTCCTACAATGAGCAGTTCTTC. This encodes CASSEPGSSYNEQFF. The genes are TRBV6-1 and TRBJ2-1, with D unresolved. The ends were cut back, 3 bases at V and 0 bases at J, with 9 bases in the middle. Germline V gene lookup returns CDR1 MNHNS and CDR2 SASEGT. This CDR3 contains 15 residues.

The chain couples TRBV4-2 to TRBJ2-2; 9 bases align to TRBD2. This CDR3 is built from 15 residues. From germline, CDR1 is LGHNA and CDR2 YNFKEQ. V was clipped by 0 bases and J by 5 bases; unmatched bases: 1. In DNA, the CDR3 is TGTGCCAGCAGCCAAGATGGACTAGCGACCGGGGAGCTGTTTTTT. Translated, it gives CASSQDGLATGELFF.

This clonotype was detected a few times. This rearrangement joins TRBV5-1 to TRBJ1-1, with no clear D. In germline, CDR1 is SGHRS, CDR2 YFSETQ. V dropped 1 base and J dropped 8 bases, with 15 bases sitting between them. The CDR3 has 14 residues. The CDR3 DNA follows: TGCGCCAGCAGCTTGAGTGTGGTTGATGGAGAAGCTTTCTTT. Its protein is CASSLSVVDGEAFF.

The rearrangement links TRBV11-2 to TRBJ1-3; D call uncertain. The CDR3 sequence is 16 residues long. CDR1 and CDR2 (germline): SGHAT, FQNNGV. V was trimmed by 2 bases and J by 2 bases, leaving 13 bases between them. In nucleotides, the CDR3 is TGTGCCAGCAGCTTACCCCCGGGAGCCCCTGGAAACACCATATATTTT. This sequence encodes CASSLPPGAPGNTIYF.

This clonotype was observed a few times. The chain is built from TRBV20-1 and TRBJ2-7, with D unclear. The CDR3 loop spans 13 amino acids. Per the germline V gene, CDR1 is DFQATT and CDR2 is SNEGSKA (reference sequence). V lost 6 bases and J 0 bases, leaving 12 bases between the germline ends. Here the CDR3 DNA reads TGCAGTGCCCTCGGAGTTGGCTCCTACGAGCAGTACTTC. Translation: CSALGVGSYEQYF.

This clonotype was observed a few times. The chain combines TRBV29-1 with TRBJ1-2; D is perhaps TRBD1 (5 bases). There are 14 residues in the CDR3. V was clipped by 4 bases and J by 4 bases, with 16 bases between them. Germline V gene lookup returns CDR1 SQVTM and CDR2 ANQGSEA. The CDR3 DNA reads as TGCAGCGTTGGGACACCCGGGGGGAGCTATGGCTACACCTTC. Translating it yields CSVGTPGGSYGYTF.

This clonotype was recorded a few times. The V and J genes are TRBV6-1 and TRBJ2-3, with 11 bases that match TRBD2. The CDR3 is 16 amino acids. Germline V gene lookup returns CDR1 MNHNS and CDR2 SASEGT. Trimming cost V 6 bases and J 0 bases; bases outside gene matches: 5. The CDR3, as DNA: TGTGCCAGCAGGAGTAGCGGGGGGGCGAGCACAGATACGCAGTATTTT. This translates into CASRSSGGASTDTQYF.

The chain uses TRBV12-3 or TRBV12-4 and TRBJ1-3; D is undetermined. V lost 3 bases, J lost 4 bases, and 4 bases lay in between. The CDR3 length is 12 residues. Here the CDR3 reads CASSFAGNTIYF. The CDR3 DNA reads TGTGCCAGCAGTTTTGCGGGAAACACCATATATTTT.

This rearrangement joins TRBV20-1 to TRBJ1-2, with unresolved D. The length of the CDR3 is 11 residues. The V gene lost 2 bases and the J gene lost 3 bases, with 4 bases spanning the gap. Germline CDR1 and CDR2: DFQATT and SNEGSKA (reference sequence). CDR3 in DNA: TGCAGTGCTAGATTCGACTATGGCTACACCTTC. Translated, it gives CSARFDYGYTF.

This clonotype was detected a few times. The V gene is TRBV20-1, the J gene TRBJ1-2; D is unclear. Deletions cut 0 bases from V and 6 bases from J, with 11 bases between. The CDR3 length is 13 residues. Germline loops: CDR1 DFQATT, CDR2 SNEGSKA (reference sequence). The CDR3 coding sequence is TGCAGTGCTAGAGATCTACAGTTTGATGGCTACACCTTC. Translation: CSARDLQFDGYTF.

This clonotype has more than one count but fewer than ten. This chain connects TRBV6-5 to TRBJ2-2; D possibly corresponds to TRBD1 (6 bases). Trimming stripped 4 bases from V and 3 bases from J, with 21 bases between. Germline V gives CDR1 MNHEY, CDR2 SVGAGI. This CDR3 comprises 18 residues. CDR3 coding DNA: TGTGCCAGCAGTTCCCACCGCAGGGGAACGGTAGACACCGGGGAGCTGTTTTTT. It codes for CASSSHRRGTVDTGELFF.

The CDR3 is CASSALRDTEAFF. In nucleotides, the CDR3 is TGTGCCAGCAGCGCCTTGAGGGACACTGAAGCTTTCTTT. V and J are TRBV7-9 and TRBJ1-1, with no clear D. This CDR3 comprises 13 residues. V was clipped by 5 bases and J by 3 bases, with 10 bases between them. CDR1 and CDR2 (germline): SEHNR, FQNEAQ (reference sequence).

The CDR3 DNA follows: TGCGCCAGCAGTGATCTCGGTGAGCAGTTCTTC. Translated: CASSDLGEQFF. This chain uses TRBV10-1 with TRBJ2-1; D gene uncertain. The CDR3 runs 11 residues. V lost 3 bases and J 9 bases, leaving 6 bases between the germline ends. Germline V CDR1 and CDR2: WNHNN, SYGVQD (reference sequence).

This clonotype was found many times. The CDR3: CASSTEGGAYEQYF. CDR3 coding DNA: TGTGCCAGCAGTACCGAGGGAGGCGCCTACGAGCAGTACTTC. The chain couples TRBV27 to TRBJ2-7; possibly TRBD2 for D (6 bases). Trimming took 5 bases from V and 2 from J, leaving 13 bases between them. The germline gives CDR1 MNHEY, CDR2 SMNVEV (reference sequence). The CDR3 is made up of 14 amino acids.

This clonotype appeared a few times. This chain joins TRBV5-6 and TRBJ2-1; 10 positions agree with TRBD1. Germline-derived CDR1 and CDR2 are SGHDT and YYEEEE. Trimming cost V 4 bases and J 8 bases; bases outside gene matches: 3. The CDR3 is made up of 13 amino acids. The CDR3 here is CASSKTGGHEQFF. DNA for the CDR3: TGTGCCAGCAGCAAGACAGGGGGCCATGAGCAGTTCTTC.

This chain joins TRBV30 and TRBJ2-1; D unclear. The CDR3 runs 13 residues. V lost 3 bases and J 6 bases, leaving 12 bases between the germline ends. Germline V gives CDR1 GTSNPN, CDR2 SVGIG (reference sequence). CDR3 nucleotides: TGTGCCTGGAGCTCCTCCAAGCGCAATGAGCAGTTCTTC. Protein product: CAWSSSKRNEQFF.

This clonotype has only a few counts. The chain links TRBV6-2 or TRBV6-3 to TRBJ2-3; 8 nucleotides align to TRBD2. V dropped 7 bases and J dropped 6; count of bases not matched to a gene: 12. CDR3 size: 15 residues. In germline, CDR1 is MNHEY, CDR2 SVGEGT. CDR3 sequence: CASKIERGLWDTQYF. The CDR3 coding sequence is TGTGCCAGCAAAATTGAGCGGGGGTTGTGGGATACGCAGTATTTT.

This clonotype was recorded only once. This chain uses TRBV11-2 with TRBJ2-3; no clear D. This CDR3 has 15 amino acids. The V and J ends lost 1 base and 3 bases respectively, with 11 bases between them. CDR1 is SGHAT, CDR2 FQNNGV, per germline. The CDR3: CASSLGPGATDTQYF. CDR3 DNA sequence: TGTGCCAGCAGCTTAGGTCCGGGCGCTACAGATACGCAGTATTTT. The complete variable domain, with remaining parts taken from reference TRBV11-2 and TRBJ2-3, reads EAGVAQSPRYKIIEKRQSVAFWCNPISGHATLYWYQQILGQGPKLLIQFQNNGVVDDSQLPKDRFSAERLKGVDSTLKIQPAKLEDSAVYLCASSLGPGATDTQYFGPGTRLTVL.

The chain joins TRBV20-1 to TRBJ2-3; D gene unclear. The CDR3 has 15 residues. Germline V gives CDR1 DFQATT, CDR2 SNEGSKA (reference sequence). V was clipped by 0 bases and J by 2 bases, with 12 bases between them. Here the CDR3 DNA reads TGCAGTGCTAGAGAACCCGACGGATACACAGATACGCAGTATTTT. Translation gives CSAREPDGYTDTQYF.

This clonotype was seen more than once but under ten times. V is TRBV7-2 and J is TRBJ2-1; D is perhaps TRBD2 (7 bases). Trimming took 5 bases from V and 7 from J, leaving 24 bases between them. Germline lookup yields CDR1 SGHTA and CDR2 FQGNSA. The CDR3 runs 17 residues. The DNA of the CDR3 is TGTGCCAGCAGCCTGGTGTTTGCGGGGGACATAAGTAATGAGCAGTTCTTC. It translates to CASSLVFAGDISNEQFF. Full variable domain (remainder filled in from reference TRBV7-2 and TRBJ2-1): GAGVSQSPSNKVTEKGKDVELRCDPISGHTALYWYRQSLGQGLEFLIYFQGNSAPDKSGLPSDRFSAERTGGSVSTLTIQRTQQEDSAVYLCASSLVFAGDISNEQFFGPGTRLTVL.

This clonotype was observed many times. The chain couples TRBV20-1 to TRBJ2-7; 9 bases map to TRBD2. This CDR3 has 13 amino acids. Germline lookup yields CDR1 DFQATT and CDR2 SNEGSKA (reference sequence). V lost 3 bases, J lost 0 bases, and 0 bases stayed unmatched. The CDR3 region has the DNA TGCAGTGCTAGGACTAGCGGCTCCTACGAGCAGTACTTC. It translates to CSARTSGSYEQYF.